A selection of T cell receptor beta chains follows, all from one sample in a study of chemoradiotherapy in HPV16-positive cancers. Assay used: immunoSEQ multiplex PCR; TCRdb lists only in-frame clones, some missing. The repertoire holds 8,000 to 9,500 clones, with 70% as singletons. The input for sequencing was tumor tissue, taken from a patient who underwent chemoradiotherapy. These receptors all come from a human donor with HPV-associated anogenital cancer. Each CDR3 is given with its conserved first and last residue. Fields, in order: clone size, J gene, V gene, D gene, CDR3 DNA, CDR3 protein. D genes are given only for firm matches. Clone sizes are given selectively: once, few, many, or a class where the clone is expanded.

. | TRBJ2-7 | TRBV27 | TRBD2 | TGTGCCAGCAGTCACCTCCGCGGGAGCGACGAGCAGTACTTC | CASSHLRGSDEQYF
. | TRBJ2-1 | TRBV6-5 | TRBD1 | TGTGCCAGCAGCCGAACTGGACAGGTTCTCGGTGAGCAGTTCTTC | CASSRTGQVLGEQFF
few | TRBJ2-3 | TRBV9 | TRBD1 | TGTGCCAGCAGCATCCGACAGGGATCAGATACGCAGTATTTT | CASSIRQGSDTQYF
once | TRBJ2-1 | TRBV7-3 | . | TGTGCCAGCAGCCCTTCTAGAAACAATGAGCAGTTCTTC | CASSPSRNNEQFF
few | TRBJ2-1 | TRBV6-4 | TRBD1 | TGTGCCAGCAGCCCGGGACAGGGTTACAATGAGCAGTTCTTC | CASSPGQGYNEQFF
. | TRBJ2-1 | TRBV18 | TRBD2 | TGTGCCAGCTCACAAAGCGGGGCCAGCTACAATGAGCAGTTCTTC | CASSQSGASYNEQFF
. | TRBJ1-5 | TRBV5-6 | . | TGTGCCAGCAGCATAAGGACGGGCAATCAGCCCCAGCATTTT | CASSIRTGNQPQHF
. | TRBJ1-2 | TRBV7-9 | . | TGTGCCAGCAGCTTAAACCCCACAGGGCCCTCGGGTGGCTACACCTTC | CASSLNPTGPSGGYTF
. | TRBJ1-5 | TRBV4-1 | . | TGCGCCAGCAGCCAAGTATCAGGGTCGGGTCAGCCCCAGCATTTT | CASSQVSGSGQPQHF
. | TRBJ2-5 | TRBV5-4 | . | TGTGCCAGCAGCTGGAGACAGGCCCGCTACCAAGAGACCCAGTACTTC | CASSWRQARYQETQYF
. | TRBJ2-5 | TRBV2 | . | TGTGCCAGCAGTTCCGACAGATACCAAGAGACCCAGTACTTC | CASSSDRYQETQYF
. | TRBJ2-1 | TRBV10-3 | TRBD2 | TGTGCCATCAGTGAGTCTAGGGCTAGCGGAGATTACAATGAGCAGTTCTTC | CAISESRASGDYNEQFF
. | TRBJ1-1 | TRBV10-3 | . | TGTGCCATCAGGGGCAGCGGGAGGAACACTGAAGCTTTCTTT | CAIRGSGRNTEAFF
. | TRBJ2-7 | TRBV10-1 | . | TGCGCCAGCAGTGAGCGTCCCCTTGGGAACGAGCAGTACTTC | CASSERPLGNEQYF
. | TRBJ2-7 | TRBV13 | . | TGTGCCAGCAGCGTACTTGGGGGGCCCAACCTACACTTC | CASSVLGGPNLHF
large | TRBJ2-1 | TRBV7-3 | TRBD2 | TGTGCCAGCAGCCCCCCGGGACTAGCGGGGGGAGAGTTCTTC | CASSPPGLAGGEFF
. | TRBJ1-2 | TRBV21-1 | . | . | CASSKVGTGTYGYTF
. | TRBJ1-5 | TRBV7-9 | . | TGTGCCAGCAGCTGGGGTACAGAACCCCAGCATTTT | CASSWGTEPQHF
once | TRBJ2-1 | TRBV6-1 | TRBD2 | TGTGCCAGCAGTGTGAGCGGGAGCTTCCACAATGAGCAGTTCTTC | CASSVSGSFHNEQFF
. | TRBJ2-5 | TRBV14 | . | TGTGCCAGCAGCCAAGATAACGGAGAGACCCAGTACTTC | CASSQDNGETQYF
. | TRBJ2-3 | TRBV5-1 | . | TGCGCCAGCAGCCCTGGGACTGACCGGACCACAGATACGCAGTATTTT | CASSPGTDRTTDTQYF
. | TRBJ1-2 | TRBV18 | . | TGTGCCAGCTCCGGGCTACGGCACACCTATGGCTACACCTTC | CASSGLRHTYGYTF
once | TRBJ1-5 | TRBV5-5 | . | TGTGCCAGCAGCTTTGAAGGGGTTCGGCAGCCCCAGCATTTT | CASSFEGVRQPQHF
. | TRBJ1-2 | TRBV28 | . | TGTGCCAGCAGGGTCTTGGCGGGGGCGTTAGCTCCTGGCTACACCTTC | CASRVLAGALAPGYTF
. | TRBJ2-3 | TRBV13 | TRBD2 | TGTGCCAGCAGCAGCCGTCTTGCGGGAGGGCCAGATACGCAGTATTTT | CASSSRLAGGPDTQYF
large | TRBJ1-1 | TRBV28 | . | TGTGCCAGCAGTTTCTGGGACGGACACACTGAAGCTTTCTTT | CASSFWDGHTEAFF
. | TRBJ2-5 | TRBV5-1 | TRBD2 | TGCGCCAGCAGCCTGACTAGCGTTGAGGAGACCCAGTACTTC | CASSLTSVEETQYF
. | TRBJ1-2 | TRBV28 | . | TGTGCCAGCAGTCGGGGGGCAGGGAGGGACTATGGCTACACCTTC | CASSRGAGRDYGYTF
. | TRBJ2-7 | TRBV5-1 | TRBD1 | TGCGCCAGCAGCCCGGGGGGGACAGGGGTAGTCGAGCAGTACTTC | CASSPGGTGVVEQYF
. | TRBJ2-3 | TRBV5-5 | TRBD2 | TGTGCCAGCAGCCGCGGGAGTAGCACAGATACGCAGTATTTT | CASSRGSSTDTQYF
. | TRBJ1-6 | TRBV2 | TRBD1 | TGTGCCAGCAAAACAGGGGATCAATCCAATTCACCCCTCCACTTT | CASKTGDQSNSPLHF
. | TRBJ2-3 | TRBV2 | . | TGTGCCAGCAGGGACCGGGATACGCAGTATTTT | CASRDRDTQYF
. | TRBJ1-3 | TRBV7-9 | . | TGTGCCAGCAGCCAAGGACAGACTTCTGGAAACACCATATATTTT | CASSQGQTSGNTIYF
few | TRBJ1-6 | TRBV7-2 | . | TGTGCCAGCACCTCAATGATCTATAATTCACCCCTCCACTTT | CASTSMIYNSPLHF
. | TRBJ2-1 | TRBV7-9 | . | TGTGCCAGCAGCTTAGTGGGTGGCTACTACAATGAGCAGTTCTTC | CASSLVGGYYNEQFF
. | TRBJ2-4 | TRBV5-1 | . | TGCGCCAGCAGCTGGCTATACCCCGAAGAAGCGACCAAAAACATTCAGTACTTC | CASSWLYPEEATKNIQYF
. | TRBJ1-4 | TRBV6-5 | . | TGTGCCAGCAGTGCAGGAGAAGAAAAACTGTTTTTT | CASSAGEEKLFF
. | TRBJ2-7 | TRBV7-7 | . | TGTGCCAGCAGCATCAAAGGAGACGAGCAGTACTTC | CASSIKGDEQYF
. | TRBJ2-1 | TRBV2 | . | TGTGCCAGCAGTGAAGCGCACGGGTTCGATGAGCAGTTCTTC | CASSEAHGFDEQFF
. | TRBJ2-7 | TRBV7-6 | . | TGTGCCAGCAGGCAGACCCCCCAGAGAGGGGAGCAGTACTTC | CASRQTPQRGEQYF
. | TRBJ2-7 | TRBV7-9 | TRBD2 | TGTGCCAGCAGCTTGGGCGCAATACTAGCGGGAGGAGACGAGCAGTACTTC | CASSLGAILAGGDEQYF
. | TRBJ2-3 | TRBV7-2 | . | TGTGCCAGCAGCGCGACAGATACGCAGTATTTT | CASSATDTQYF
. | TRBJ2-1 | TRBV5-4 | . | TGTGCCAGCAGCTTAGGGAGCTCCTACAATGAGCAGTTCTTC | CASSLGSSYNEQFF
. | TRBJ2-7 | TRBV12-5 | . | TGTGCTAGTGGTTTGCAGCAGGGGCCTTCCTACGAGCAGTACTTC | CASGLQQGPSYEQYF
. | TRBJ1-2 | TRBV6-5 | . | TGTGCCAGCAGTTACTTAGGGGGTTCGGGCTACACCTTC | CASSYLGGSGYTF